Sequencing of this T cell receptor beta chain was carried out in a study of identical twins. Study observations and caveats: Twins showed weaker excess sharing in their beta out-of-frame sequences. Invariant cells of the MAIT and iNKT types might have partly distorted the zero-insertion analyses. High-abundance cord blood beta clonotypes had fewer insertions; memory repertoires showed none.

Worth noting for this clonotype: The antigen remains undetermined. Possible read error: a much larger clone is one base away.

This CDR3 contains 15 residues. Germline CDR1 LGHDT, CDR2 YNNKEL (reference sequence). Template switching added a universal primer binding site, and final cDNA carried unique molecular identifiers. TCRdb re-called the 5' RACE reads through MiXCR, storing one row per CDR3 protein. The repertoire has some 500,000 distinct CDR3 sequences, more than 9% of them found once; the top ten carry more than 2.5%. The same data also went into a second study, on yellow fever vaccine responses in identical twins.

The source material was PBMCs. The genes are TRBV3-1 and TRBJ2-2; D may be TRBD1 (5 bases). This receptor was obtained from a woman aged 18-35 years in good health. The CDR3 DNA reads TGTGCCACCAGCCAAGGGTGGCAGGGCCCCGGGGAGCTGTTTTTT. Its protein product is CATSQGWQGPGELFF.